This entry lists 10 T cell receptor beta chains sequenced from one sample in a study of T cell responses to AZD1222 COVID-19 vaccine (dated by TCRdb to the early 2020s). Library construction relied on the immunoSEQ multiplex PCR assay. The table comes from immuneACCESS by way of TCRdb, which keeps in-frame sequences with V and J called. Part of the clones is missing from these tables; in studies checked, under half for an unresolved V gene and the rest for unknown reasons. Recorded for this sample are 130,000 to 150,000 clones; around 93% of them occurred a single time. The ten most abundant clones make up 2.5% to 3% of the sample. The time point label for this specimen denotes: baseline before first vaccination. Material: peripheral blood, obtained on day 0 of AZD1222 vaccination. These receptors all come from an adult in good health.

This chain joins TRBV28 and TRBJ1-1, with D unresolved. This CDR3 has 13 residues. Germline V CDR1 and CDR2: MDHEN, SYDVKM. V was shortened by 5 bases and J by 2 bases, with 9 bases between the two germline ends. The CDR3 region is CASSRTGNTEAFF. DNA for the CDR3: TGTGCCAGCAGTCGTACTGGTAACACTGAAGCTTTCTTT. Together with reference TRBV28 and TRBJ1-1, the CDR3 gives the full variable domain: DVKVTQSSRYLVKRTGEKVFLECVQDMDHENMFWYRQDPGLGLRLIYFSYDVKMKEKGDIPEGYSVSREKKERFSLILESASTNQTSMYLCASSRTGNTEAFFGQGTRLTVV.

The CDR3 nucleotides read TGTGCCTGGAGTGTAGGACTGTCGGGCGAGCAGTACTTC. The encoded protein is CAWSVGLSGEQYF. The rearrangement links TRBV30 to TRBJ2-7; weak D call: TRBD2 (5 bases). The V gene's germline CDR1 is GTSNPN and CDR2 SVGIG (reference sequence). V dropped 0 bases and J dropped 6 bases, with 12 bases sitting between them. The CDR3 runs 13 residues. The full variable domain, in which reference TRBV30 and TRBJ2-7 provide the parts outside the CDR3, is SQTIHQWPATLVQPVGSPLSLECTVEGTSNPNLYWYRQAAGRGLQLLFYSVGIGQISSEVPQNLSASRPQDRQFILSSKKLLLSDSGFYLCAWSVGLSGEQYFGPGTRLTVT.

CDR3 protein: CASSLTGGNTIYF. The CDR3 DNA reads as TGTGCCAGCAGTTTGACAGGAGGAAACACCATATATTTT. The rearrangement uses TRBV12-3 or TRBV12-4 and TRBJ1-3, with a possible D match to TRBD1 (6 bases). Trimming left V 3 bases short and J 4 bases short, with 7 bases between. This CDR3 spans 13 amino acids.

The chain couples TRBV20-1 to TRBJ2-3, with D possibly being TRBD2 (6 bases). The CDR3 covers 15 residues. Germline values: CDR1 DFQATT, CDR2 SNEGSKA (reference sequence). The V and J ends lost 3 bases and 3 bases respectively, with 16 bases between them. The CDR3 protein is CSASRDSPSTDTQYF. For the CDR3, the DNA is TGCAGTGCTAGTCGGGACTCTCCATCGACAGATACGCAGTATTTT.

This CDR3 reads CASSPGTPHEKLFF. The CDR3, as DNA: TGTGCCAGCAGCCCCGGGACACCTCATGAAAAACTGTTTTTT. This chain uses TRBV3-1 (or the pseudogene TRBV3-2) with TRBJ1-4; TRBD1 is a possible D gene (6 bases). The germline V and J ends were trimmed by 4 bases and 6 bases, with 12 bases remaining between them. Germline V gene sequence: CDR1 LGHDT, CDR2 YNNKEL (reference sequence). The CDR3 has 14 residues.

V usage is TRBV19 and J usage is TRBJ1-2; TRBD1 is a possible D gene (6 bases). This CDR3 has 12 residues. V shed 1 base and J shed 8 bases, with 8 bases lying between them. Germline V gene data show CDR1 as LNHDA and CDR2 as SQIVND (reference sequence). The CDR3 DNA reads TGTGCCAGTAGTATAGGCAGGGGAGGCTACACCTTC. Its protein product is CASSIGRGGYTF.

The chain couples TRBV12-3 or TRBV12-4 to TRBJ2-3; D is undetermined. Trimming shortened V by 6 bases and J by 0 bases, and 7 bases separated the two germline ends. The CDR3 covers 13 residues. CDR3 sequence (DNA): TGTGCCAGCAGCCTCCCCAGCACAGATACGCAGTATTTT. It specifies CASSLPSTDTQYF.

V is TRBV6-5 and J is TRBJ2-7; 9 bases are shared with TRBD1. The germline V gene has CDR1 MNHEY and CDR2 SVGAGI. The trim removed 6 bases at V and 3 bases at J, leaving 6 bases unmatched. This CDR3 has 14 amino acids. The CDR3 protein is CASRKTGGIYEQYF. CDR3 bases: TGTGCCAGCAGAAAAACAGGGGGCATCTACGAGCAGTACTTC.

The chain joins TRBV28 to TRBJ1-5; D call uncertain. CDR1 is MDHEN, CDR2 SYDVKM, per germline. V was shortened by 6 bases and J by 7 bases, with 19 bases between the two germline ends. The CDR3 has 15 amino acids. The CDR3 reads CASSFGAGFLQPQHF. The CDR3 nucleotides read TGTGCCAGCAGCTTCGGAGCGGGTTTCTTGCAGCCCCAGCATTTT.

The V call is TRBV9, the J call TRBJ1-4; D is possibly TRBD1 (5 bases). Germline V gene lookup returns CDR1 SGDLS and CDR2 YYNGEE. V dropped 4 bases and J dropped 5 bases, with 12 bases sitting between them. This CDR3 comprises 14 residues. The DNA of the CDR3 is TGTGCCAGCAGCAGCGGGGCAGGCAATGAAAAACTGTTTTTT. It codes for CASSSGAGNEKLFF.